This T cell receptor (beta chain) originates from a study of blood T cell repertoires in COVID-19 (TCRdb year 2020). Study-level background: Samples covering the acute and convalescent phases of COVID-19 were provided by collaborators in the United States, Italy and Spain. A freely available public database, intended as a resource for researchers studying the immune response to SARS-CoV-2, is where the repertoires were released. HLA class I and class II types, where available, came from metadata supplied by the sample provider rather than from assay-based typing. Subjects who had been exposed to COVID-19, were actively infected with it, or had recovered from it provided the deeply sampled blood TCRbeta repertoires that made up the dataset. The prospective study material was composed of cDNA or gDNA derived from T cells, B-cell-depleted T cells, or PBMCs. Samples were obtained from the ongoing ImmuneRACE study (first 160 participants) and from 1,200 or so subjects provided by 6 global collaborators. A de-identified subject ID, COVID-19 status, age in years and sex were almost always included in the sample metadata.

Note on this clone: The clone's antigen remains unknown. There are no base qualities to consult, and no much larger clone falls within one base.

Participants in the prospective study were enrolled through a virtual design, were aged 18 to 89 years, and lived in 20 to 30 United States geographic areas. In the prospective study, participants were assigned to cohorts based on the clinical history participants reported in a screening survey and a study questionnaire. ImmuneRACE Cohort 3 recovered participants were defined by two consecutive negative NP/OP PCR tests, healthcare professional clearance, or symptom resolution. Mobile phlebotomists in the prospective study collected whole blood, serum and a nasopharyngeal or oropharyngeal swab from every participant. Over an approximately 2-month period, participants in the prospective study had the option of providing additional blood draws and questionnaires. Before DNA extraction, blood samples from the prospective study were shipped at room temperature or frozen. Results and caveats for the whole study, not just this receptor: The amount of clinical and demographic metadata varied by source and participant and was provided uncurated.

TCRbeta CDR3 regions were amplified from genomic DNA using the immunoSEQ Assay, a bias-controlled multiplex PCR. The source study handled its data this way. The number of nucleated cells in each sample was estimated by amplification of reference gene primers within the assay. To quantify the absolute abundance of each unique TCRbeta CDR3 rearrangement, sequence reads were collapsed and filtered. For each sample, productive Simpson clonality was calculated as the square root of Simpson's diversity index over productive rearrangements. Drawn from immuneACCESS, this table holds only the in-frame rearrangements with V and J called that TCRdb kept. Clones are partly lost; checked studies trace under half to an unresolved V gene and leave the rest unexplained. Clone size and V and J calls were adopted from that table, with D and trimming inferred from the DNA. Across this sample there are fewer than 350,000 clones, with around nine tenths seen only once. The ten largest clones take up approximately 5% of the sample.

CDR1 and CDR2 (SGHTA, FQGNSA) derive from the germline V gene. The junction shows trimming of 1 base on V and 5 bases on J, plus 12 bases between the germline ends. From cysteine to phenylalanine, the CDR3 is 15 amino acids long. Solely the CDR3 DNA is kept, with 45 bases framed from the first base. The sample was PBMCs or T cells enriched from blood (not recorded which). This TCR came from a man in his fifties or sixties who had recovered from COVID-19. The rearrangement combines TRBV7-2 with TRBJ2-1, with no confident D gene call. The DNA sequence follows: TGTGCCAGCAGCTTAGATGGCGGCGGTGACAATGAGCAGTTCTTC. Its product reads: CASSLDGGGDNEQFF.